This T cell receptor beta chain was profiled in a study of blood T cell repertoires in COVID-19. Study context: T cells, B-cell-depleted T cells, or PBMCs supplied cDNA or gDNA.

Germline assignment: CDR1 MGHRA and CDR2 YSYEKL. The V end was cut by 2 bases, the J end by 3 bases, with 13 bases between. The CDR3 spans 15 residues. Repertoires were generated with immunoSEQ multiplex PCR, while TCRdb's copy carries only in-frame clones and drops some. The table shows under 200,000 clones, with about 88% occurring only once. The rearrangement links TRBV4-1 to TRBJ1-2, with a weak D call TRBD1 (5 bases). This TCR derives from a woman aged 80 or over in a cohort sampled during active or convalescent COVID-19. The specimen sequenced was peripheral blood. In nucleotides, the CDR3 is TGCGCCAGCAGCCAATACGCAGGGCAACACTATGGCTACACCTTC. The encoded protein is CASSQYAGQHYGYTF.